The clone carrying this TCR beta chain occurred a few times. No antigen is known for it. These data belong to a study of T cells after yellow fever vaccination. Findings of the study overall: Reappearance after the booster was seen for most primary-vaccination clones, at 96% CD4 and 70% to 90% CD8.

MiXCR, run by TCRdb on the 5' RACE reads, gives a single entry per CDR3 protein. Of about 170,000 distinct CDR3 sequences listed, around 10% are singletons. This sequence originates from a man aged 18 to 30 who received the YFV17D yellow fever vaccine. The sequenced sample was CD8+ T cells sorted from PBMCs, obtained 15 days after the yellow fever booster vaccination.

The CDR3 reads CASSLRGAYTGELFF. DNA of the CDR3: TGTGCCAGCAGCTTACGGGGGGCTTACACCGGGGAGCTGTTTTTT. The V call is TRBV14, the J call TRBJ2-2; possibly TRBD2 for D (7 bases). The CDR3 is 15 amino acids. Germline CDR1 reads SGHDN; CDR2 reads FVKESK. Trimming stripped 5 bases from V and 3 bases from J, with 13 bases between.